This TCR beta chain was captured in a study of spatial heterogeneity in lung cancer. TCRdb passed the 5' RACE reads through MiXCR, listing each CDR3 protein once. The sample consists of tens of thousands of distinct CDR3 sequences, roughly 4.2% of them appearing once. Time point denoted: sample taken at primary tumor resection. Whole RNA from tumor, nontumor lung or frozen PBMC was sequenced unsorted. Points from the study as a whole: Ubiquitous, expanded tumor-derived TCRs were more frequently observed in blood at resection than at follow-up.

A word on this clonotype: As yet, its antigen is unknown.

The V gene lost 4 bases and the J gene lost 2 bases, with 10 bases spanning the gap. This CDR3 is built from 14 residues. The germline gives CDR1 SGDLS, CDR2 YYNGEE. The material sequenced was PBMCs, taken at surgery. The rearrangement uses TRBV9 and TRBJ1-5; D remains unclear. The receptor was derived from a male donor with early-stage non-small cell lung cancer. CDR3 in amino acids: CASSKEVGNQPQHF. The CDR3 DNA is TGTGCCAGCAGCAAAGAGGTCGGCAATCAGCCCCAGCATTTT.